This T cell receptor (beta chain) was observed in a study of blood T cell repertoires in COVID-19 (dated by TCRdb to 2020 to 2021). About the full investigation: The collaborator samples originated in the United States, Italy and Spain and spanned the acute and convalescent phases of COVID-19. The dataset comprised deeply sampled blood TCRbeta repertoires from subjects exposed to, actively infected with, or recovered from COVID-19. HLA class I and class II types, where available, came from metadata supplied by the sample provider rather than from assay-based typing. The material from the prospective study consisted of cDNA or gDNA derived from T cells, B-cell-depleted T cells, or PBMCs. The repertoires were released in a freely available public database intended as a resource for research on the immune response to SARS-CoV-2. Nearly every sample came with metadata listing a de-identified subject ID, COVID-19 status, age in years and sex. Samples were obtained from the ongoing ImmuneRACE study (first 160 participants) and from over a thousand subjects provided by 6 global collaborators.

Collaborating institutions collected whole blood in K2EDTA tubes following their own protocols. For TCRbeta analysis, collaborators shipped samples as frozen whole blood, isolated PBMCs, or DNA extracted from either of those sample types. In regard to this clone: Its antigen specificity is not known. The sample holds no much larger clone one base away, and base qualities are not on file.

Points the paper makes about the study in general: The quantity of clinical and demographic metadata differed by source and by participant and was supplied without curation.

Reading the germline V gene gives CDR1 MDHEN and CDR2 SYDVKM. Taken from cysteine to phenylalanine, the CDR3 has 13 residues. The retained sequence is limited to the CDR3, 39 bases, with the frame set at the first base. Trimming takes 6 bases off V and 7 bases off J; junction bases not matched to a gene: 8. TCRbeta CDR3 regions were amplified from genomic DNA by means of the immunoSEQ Assay, a bias-controlled multiplex PCR. As for the authors' bioinformatics: Nucleated cell counts per sample were estimated from amplification of reference gene primers within the assay. Sequence reads were collapsed and filtered to measure the absolute abundance of every unique TCRbeta CDR3 rearrangement. For each sample, productive Simpson clonality was calculated by taking the square root of Simpson's diversity index across productive rearrangements. This is the immuneACCESS table as TCRdb keeps it, with only in-frame sequences that have V and J called. A part of the clones is gone; compared with another copy, unresolved V genes explain less than half, and the rest is unexplained. Clone size and V and J calls were adopted from that table, with D and trimming inferred from the DNA. The sample data list about 100,000 clones, and roughly 87% of these were observed just once. The ten largest account for around 6.5% of the sample.

The clonotype comes from a woman aged 55-69 years with acute or convalescent COVID-19. Sample: peripheral blood. Here the chain combines TRBV28 and TRBJ1-1, with 7 middle bases fitting TRBD1. The CDR3 loop reads CASRADRVFEAFF. The base sequence is TGTGCCAGCAGGGCCGACAGGGTCTTTGAAGCTTTCTTT.